Shown below are 23 T cell receptor beta chains from a single sample sequenced in a study of blood T cell repertoires in COVID-19. Measured with immunoSEQ multiplex PCR; TCRdb has only the in-frame clones, and not every one. Among roughly 200,000 clones listed, about 86% were seen once. What was sequenced was peripheral blood. The origin of the receptors is a man in his forties or fifties with active or convalescent COVID-19.

The V call is TRBV11-2, the J call TRBJ2-1; possibly TRBD2 for D (6 bases). The CDR3 consists of 14 residues. The germline V gene has CDR1 SGHAT and CDR2 FQNNGV. Trimming shortened V by 3 bases and J by 8 bases, and 14 bases separated the two germline ends. Written as DNA, the CDR3 is TGTGCCAGCAGCTTTGGACTACCCACGGATGAGCAGTTCTTC. Translation: CASSFGLPTDEQFF.

This clone was picked up one time. This chain links TRBV6-1 with TRBJ2-7; D might be TRBD2 (5 bases). V lost 8 bases to trimming and J lost 3 bases, with 8 bases between them. This CDR3 is built from 11 residues. From germline, CDR1 is MNHNS and CDR2 SASEGT. CDR3 in DNA: TGTGCCAGCGCCCGGGACTACGAGCAGTACTTC. Its protein product is CASARDYEQYF.

The chain uses TRBV30 and TRBJ2-7; 8 bases align to TRBD1. The V gene's germline CDR1 is GTSNPN and CDR2 SVGIG (reference sequence). Trimming removed 5 bases from V and 4 bases from J; junction bases left unmatched: 4. The CDR3 sequence is 12 residues long. The CDR3 sequence: CAWDRDRYEQYF. The CDR3 region has the DNA TGTGCCTGGGACCGGGACAGGTACGAGCAGTACTTC.

The V call is TRBV6-5, the J call TRBJ2-7; 7 bases line up with TRBD2. Per the germline V gene, CDR1 is MNHEY and CDR2 is SVGAGI. CDR3 length: 14 residues. V lost 5 bases and J lost 2; bases outside the gene matches: 6. The CDR3 is CASSRAGSTYEQYF. The DNA of the CDR3 is TGTGCCAGCAGTAGAGCGGGGTCGACCTACGAGCAGTACTTC.

V is TRBV6-1 and J is TRBJ2-2; 13 positions match TRBD2. Germline CDR1 MNHNS, CDR2 SASEGT. V was clipped by 6 bases and J by 1 base; unmatched bases: 11. This CDR3 comprises 19 residues. The CDR3 here is CASRERTSGRGGNTGELFF. The CDR3 DNA reads TGTGCCAGCAGGGAACGGACTAGCGGGAGAGGGGGGAACACCGGGGAGCTGTTTTTT.

The chain employs TRBV19 and TRBJ1-5, with a weak D call TRBD1 (6 bases). The V end was cut by 3 bases, the J end by 8 bases, with 14 bases between. The CDR3 contains 14 residues. In germline, CDR1 is LNHDA, CDR2 SQIVND (reference sequence). The CDR3 loop reads CASSITGPLEPQHF. Written as DNA, the CDR3 is TGTGCCAGTAGTATCACAGGGCCCCTGGAGCCCCAGCATTTT.

The V call is TRBV24-1, the J call TRBJ2-3; 7 bases map to TRBD1. The V gene end was trimmed by 4 bases and the J gene end by 4 bases; junction bases not matched to a gene: 10. The CDR3 runs to 16 residues. The germline CDR1 and CDR2 sequences are KGHDR and SFDVKD. In DNA, the CDR3 is TGTGCCACCAGTGACCTCAGGGGGACCCAGCCAGATACGCAGTATTTT. Translating gives CATSDLRGTQPDTQYF.

The chain combines TRBV6-1 with TRBJ2-3, with 8 nucleotides matching TRBD1. Trimming removed 3 bases from V and 1 base from J; junction bases left unmatched: 3. The CDR3 contains 15 residues. Germline assignment: CDR1 MNHNS and CDR2 SASEGT. CDR3 in amino acids: CASSDRTGRTDTQYF. CDR3 coding DNA: TGTGCCAGCAGTGACAGGACAGGGCGCACAGATACGCAGTATTTT.

The rearrangement uses TRBV4-2 and TRBJ2-1; D possibly corresponds to TRBD2 (6 bases). CDR3 length: 14 amino acids. V dropped 0 bases and J dropped 6 bases, with 9 bases sitting between them. The germline CDR1 and CDR2 sequences are LGHNA and YNFKEQ. CDR3 sequence: CASSQDYGGNEQFF. CDR3 nucleotide sequence: TGTGCCAGCAGCCAAGATTACGGGGGCAATGAGCAGTTCTTC.

The rearrangement links TRBV28 to TRBJ1-6; 7 bases fit TRBD1. The CDR3 contains 14 residues. The germline V gene has CDR1 MDHEN and CDR2 SYDVKM. V dropped 6 bases and J dropped 9; count of bases not matched to a gene: 8. CDR3: CASRGQEMTSPLHF. The DNA of the CDR3 is TGTGCCAGCAGAGGACAGGAGATGACTTCACCCCTCCACTTT.

The chain combines TRBV29-1 with TRBJ1-1; 7 bases agree with TRBD1. V was pared by 4 bases and J by 5 bases, with 4 bases of the junction left unmatched. Germline CDR1 SQVTM, CDR2 ANQGSEA. This CDR3 contains 12 residues. CDR3 nucleotides: TGCAGCGTTGCAGGGGGGAGTACTGAAGCTTTCTTT. This codes for CSVAGGSTEAFF. Looking up the rest from reference TRBV29-1 and TRBJ1-1 gives the full variable domain: SAVISQKPSRDICQRGTSLTIQCQVDSQVTMMFWYRQQPGQSLTLIATANQGSEATYESGFVIDKFPISRPNLTFSTLTVSNMSPEDSSIYLCSVAGGSTEAFFGQGTRLTVV.

V gene TRBV2 combines with J gene TRBJ1-1; the match to TRBD1 covers 8 bases. This CDR3 spans 16 amino acids. J was trimmed by 0 bases and V by 6 bases; bases with no gene match: 9. The V gene's germline CDR1 is SNHLY and CDR2 FYNNEI. The CDR3 sequence: CASRDPGTGLNTEAFF. The CDR3 DNA reads TGTGCCAGCAGGGACCCCGGGACAGGTCTGAACACTGAAGCTTTCTTT.

A word on this clone: Other nucleotide sequences from this sample produce the same CDR3. J is TRBJ1-1 and V is TRBV7-2, with TRBD1 matching 7 bases. Per germline, CDR1 SGHTA and CDR2 FQGNSA. Trimming at V came to 2 bases and at J to 2 bases, leaving 2 bases not matched to a gene. CDR3 length equals 14 residues. For the CDR3, the DNA is TGTGCCAGCAGCTTAAGGACAGGCAACACTGAAGCTTTCTTT. The encoded protein is CASSLRTGNTEAFF.

The chain has TRBV5-1 and TRBJ2-5; tentative D call: TRBD2 (5 bases). Germline lookup yields CDR1 SGHRS and CDR2 YFSETQ. V lost 4 bases and J 2 bases, leaving 12 bases between the germline ends. The CDR3 is 14 amino acids. The CDR3 region is CASSPQLGQETQYF. The CDR3 coding sequence is TGCGCCAGCAGCCCCCAACTAGGGCAAGAGACCCAGTACTTC.

The rearrangement links TRBV29-1 to TRBJ2-1, with 15 bases aligning to TRBD2. The J segment lost 6 bases and the V segment lost 6 bases, leaving 9 bases of the junction unmatched. CDR3 length equals 16 residues. Per the germline V gene, CDR1 is SQVTM and CDR2 is ANQGSEA. The CDR3, as DNA: TGCAGCGTAGGAGGGACTAGCGGGAGGAGGTTCAATGAGCAGTTCTTC. Its protein product is CSVGGTSGRRFNEQFF.

J is TRBJ2-3 and V is TRBV2; 8 bases align to TRBD2. The CDR3 covers 15 residues. The V segment lost 5 bases and the J segment 4 bases; nucleotides outside the gene matches: 8. The germline V gene has CDR1 SNHLY and CDR2 FYNNEI. In DNA, the CDR3 is TGTGCCAGCAGTCCAGCGGGAGTTAGGTCAGATACGCAGTATTTT. Translation gives CASSPAGVRSDTQYF.

The gene calls are TRBV6-1 and TRBJ2-7; D not resolved. The V gene's germline CDR1 is MNHNS and CDR2 SASEGT. CDR3 length: 14 amino acids. The V end lost 2 bases, the J end lost 0 bases, and 8 bases lay between the germline ends. The CDR3 loop reads CASSELQSSYEQYF. The CDR3 nucleotides are TGTGCCAGCAGTGAATTACAGAGCTCCTACGAGCAGTACTTC.

This sequence joins TRBV30 and TRBJ2-4; D is unresolved. The CDR3 totals 14 residues. Per germline, CDR1 GTSNPN and CDR2 SVGIG (reference sequence). The V gene lost 0 bases and the J gene lost 7 bases, with 13 bases spanning the gap. CDR3 amino acids: CAWSVNRGTNIQYF. In DNA, the CDR3 is TGTGCCTGGAGTGTAAATCGAGGAACGAACATTCAGTACTTC.

This clone was found a few times. The chain couples TRBV5-6 to TRBJ2-5; 10 nucleotides align to TRBD2. CDR1 SGHDT and CDR2 YYEEEE come from the germline V gene. Trimming at V came to 2 bases and at J to 4 bases, leaving 8 bases not matched to a gene. The CDR3 is 16 amino acids. The CDR3 nucleotides read TGTGCCAGCAGCTTTACGAGCGGGGGGGCCCGAGAGACCCAGTACTTC. Translation: CASSFTSGGARETQYF. The full variable domain, in which reference TRBV5-6 and TRBJ2-5 provide the parts outside the CDR3, is DAGVTQSPTHLIKTRGQQVTLRCSPKSGHDTVSWYQQALGQGPQFIFQYYEEEERQRGNFPDRFSGHQFPNYSSELNVNALLLGDSALYLCASSFTSGGARETQYFGPGTRLLVL.

Concerning this clone itself: Other DNA sequences in the sample encode the same CDR3. The CDR3 bases are TGTGCCAGCAGGAGGGGGGGAGCTGAAGCTTTCTTT. Translation: CASRRGGAEAFF. The chain joins TRBV6-5 to TRBJ1-1; the D gene is possibly TRBD1 (6 bases). Trimming shortened V by 6 bases and J by 6 bases, and 11 bases separated the two germline ends. CDR3 size: 12 residues. The germline gives CDR1 MNHEY, CDR2 SVGAGI.

This chain connects TRBV6-5 to TRBJ2-3; the match to TRBD2 covers 8 bases. Germline V gene sequence: CDR1 MNHEY, CDR2 SVGAGI. V trimming: 4 bases; J trimming: 5 bases; junction bases outside the gene matches: 5. The CDR3 sequence is 14 residues long. CDR3 region: CASSLASGRDTQYF. In DNA form, the CDR3 reads TGTGCCAGCAGTTTAGCGAGCGGGAGAGATACGCAGTATTTT.

The J gene is TRBJ1-4, the V gene TRBV30, with a weak D call TRBD1 (5 bases). Germline CDR1 is GTSNPN and CDR2 is SVGIG (reference sequence). The CDR3 loop spans 15 amino acids. Deletions cut 2 bases from V and 5 bases from J, with 15 bases between. CDR3 nucleotide sequence: TGTGCCTGGAGTCAGGGATCGTCCCCCAATGAAAAACTGTTTTTT. Amino acid sequence: CAWSQGSSPNEKLFF. The full variable domain, rest sourced from reference TRBV30 and TRBJ1-4, is SQTIHQWPATLVQPVGSPLSLECTVEGTSNPNLYWYRQAAGRGLQLLFYSVGIGQISSEVPQNLSASRPQDRQFILSSKKLLLSDSGFYLCAWSQGSSPNEKLFFGSGTQLSVL.

The rearrangement uses TRBV6-1 and TRBJ1-5; TRBD1 is a possible D gene (6 bases). The length of the CDR3 is 17 residues. V was cut by 3 bases and J by 2 bases, with 17 bases left in between. CDR1 MNHNS and CDR2 SASEGT come from the germline V gene. The CDR3 region has the DNA TGTGCCAGCAGTGACGGGCAGGGTAAGGGGGGCAATCAGCCCCAGCATTTT. Its protein is CASSDGQGKGGNQPQHF.